The 28 T cell receptor beta chains in this list originate from one sample, sequenced in a study of Graves' ophthalmopathy and Graves' hyperthyroidism. Amplification of TCR beta CDR3 regions used RNA transcripts. Scientists carried out first-round RT-PCR using HTBI primers and then a second-round multiplex PCR. One entry per CDR3 protein, called by TCRdb with MiXCR from the multiplex PCR reads. The sample contains about 740,000 distinct CDR3 sequences, roughly 41% of which appear only once. Input material: peripheral blood. Receptors were obtained from an adult man with Graves' ophthalmopathy.

The chain recombines TRBV5-6 with TRBJ1-1, with TRBD1 as a possible D gene (5 bases). V was pared by 3 bases and J by 4 bases, with 13 bases between. CDR3 length: 14 amino acids. Germline CDR1 SGHDT, CDR2 YYEEEE. CDR3 nucleotide sequence: TGTGCCAGCAGCTCGTGGGGGGGGAGCACTGAAGCTTTCTTT. This gives the protein CASSSWGGSTEAFF.

The chain joins TRBV25-1 to TRBJ1-5; no clear D. Germline assignment: CDR1 MGHDK and CDR2 SYGVNS. Trimming took off 6 bases at V and 0 bases at J, with 12 bases between the two ends. This CDR3 has 15 amino acids. The DNA for the CDR3 is TGTGCCAGCAGCCGCCCTGTGATTAGCAATCAGCCCCAGCATTTT. Amino acids: CASSRPVISNQPQHF.

The table lists this clonotype with many counts. The genes are TRBV2 and TRBJ2-5, with D possibly TRBD1 on 5 matching bases. CDR3 size: 14 residues. CDR1 is SNHLY, CDR2 FYNNEI, per germline. Between the trimmed V and J ends, which lost 7 bases and 1 base, there was a span of 13 bases. The CDR3 nucleotides read TGTGCCAGCAAGGTGGGGCAGCTCCAAGAGACCCAGTACTTC. This gives the protein CASKVGQLQETQYF. Using reference TRBV2 and TRBJ2-5 for the parts outside the CDR3, the full variable domain is EPEVTQTPSHQVTQMGQEVILRCVPISNHLYFYWYRQILGQKVEFLVSFYNNEISEKSEIFDDQFSVERPDGSNFTLKIRSTKLEDSAMYFCASKVGQLQETQYFGPGTRLLVL.

This clonotype was picked up many times. V and J are TRBV2 and TRBJ2-2; D ambiguous. Germline CDR1 and CDR2: SNHLY and FYNNEI. V gave up 0 bases and J gave up 4 bases, with 6 bases separating them. This CDR3 comprises 14 residues. Written as DNA, the CDR3 is TGTGCCAGCAGTGAAGCCATGGGCACCGGGGAGCTGTTTTTT. This sequence encodes CASSEAMGTGELFF.

This chain connects TRBV7-2 to TRBJ1-1; 7 bases align to TRBD1. In germline, CDR1 is SGHTA, CDR2 FQGNSA. The CDR3 runs to 14 residues. The ends lost 5 bases at V and 6 bases at J; junction bases unmatched: 9. CDR3 DNA sequence: TGTGCCAGCAGCCTCATTGAGGGGGCTTCTGAAGCTTTCTTT. It specifies CASSLIEGASEAFF.

In this sample, this clonotype turned up once. The chain recombines TRBV7-9 with TRBJ2-5, with D possibly matching TRBD1 (8 bases). Germline values: CDR1 SEHNR, CDR2 FQNEAQ (reference sequence). V lost 5 bases, J lost 0 bases, and 22 bases lay in between. This CDR3 spans 18 amino acids. The CDR3 DNA reads TGTGCCAGCAGCCGCCAAATACACAGGGGGGGGTACCAAGAGACCCAGTACTTC. It codes for CASSRQIHRGGYQETQYF.

V and J are TRBV20-1 and TRBJ2-7; 9 nucleotides align to TRBD1. V was pared by 0 bases and J by 3 bases, with 6 bases of the junction left unmatched. Germline loops: CDR1 DFQATT, CDR2 SNEGSKA (reference sequence). The CDR3 spans 15 residues. CDR3 DNA sequence: TGCAGTGCTAGAGATGGGGACAGGGCCGTCTACGAGCAGTACTTC. This codes for CSARDGDRAVYEQYF.

This clonotype appeared many times. The CDR3 sequence: CASSRTGGRPEAFF. CDR3 coding DNA: TGTGCCAGCAGTAGGACCGGCGGCCGACCTGAAGCTTTCTTT. The chain is built from TRBV6-5 and TRBJ1-1; D is unclear. This CDR3 region has 14 residues. Trimming removed 5 bases at V and 6 bases at J, with 16 bases between. CDR1 MNHEY and CDR2 SVGAGI come from the germline V gene.

The V gene is TRBV30, the J gene TRBJ1-6, with 10 bases aligning to TRBD1. After removal of 8 bases from V and 9 bases from J, the junction contained 7 bases not matched to a gene. This CDR3 has 13 amino acids. The germline V gene encodes CDR1 GTSNPN and CDR2 SVGIG (reference sequence). This CDR3 is CAGGQGLGSPLHF. The CDR3 DNA follows: TGTGCCGGGGGACAGGGGCTCGGTTCACCCCTCCACTTT.

At least ten counts were recorded for this clonotype. This chain connects TRBV7-9 to TRBJ2-5; D is unclear. The CDR3 is 14 residues long. The germline V gene encodes CDR1 SEHNR and CDR2 FQNEAQ (reference sequence). V was cut by 1 base and J by 1 base, with 7 bases left in between. The chain's CDR3 is CASSLGQVQETQYF. In DNA, the CDR3 is TGTGCCAGCAGCTTAGGACAAGTCCAAGAGACCCAGTACTTC.

The CDR3 protein is CAISDRGLTGYTF. For the CDR3, the DNA is TGTGCCATCAGTGACAGGGGGCTAACTGGCTACACCTTC. The chain is built from TRBV10-3 and TRBJ1-2; 8 nucleotides line up with TRBD1. Germline loops: CDR1 ENHRY, CDR2 SYGVKD. The length of the CDR3 is 13 residues. The V gene end was trimmed by 3 bases and the J gene end by 7 bases; junction bases not matched to a gene: 4.

Remarks on this clonotype: Just one base apart from a much larger clone, this may be a read error. The missing conserved phenylalanine or tryptophan at the end of this CDR3 makes a read error likely. The limits of the CDR3 on the DNA are not certain, so only TCRdb's listed CDR3 is given. The V call is TRBV5-1, the J call TRBJ1-2; the D segment call TRBD1 is taken from the table without a DNA check. The CDR3 is 13 amino acids long, termini counted. The germline gives CDR1 SGHRS, CDR2 YFSETQ. CDR3 protein: CASSLDQGFGDTS.

Remarks on this clonotype: Germline and junction disagree at one end, which may indicate a read error. V gene TRBV24-1 combines with J gene TRBJ1-5; TRBD1 might be the D (5 bases). The CDR3 length is 15 residues. The V gene's germline CDR1 is KGHDR and CDR2 SFDVKD. CDR3 loop: CASSYGGFSNQPQHF. CDR3 sequence (DNA): TGTGCCAGCAGTTACGGGGGGTTTAGCAATCAGCCCCAGCATTTT.

The table lists this clonotype with a few counts. The junction differs from germline at one of its ends, possibly a read error. The chain employs TRBV7-9 and TRBJ2-6, with D possibly TRBD2 on 5 matching bases. The CDR3 contains 19 residues. Germline V gene sequence: CDR1 SEHNR, CDR2 FQNEAQ (reference sequence). CDR3 sequence reads: CASSQELRGISSGANVLTF. CDR3 DNA: TGCGCCAGCAGCCAAGAATTGCGAGGGATTAGCTCTGGGGCCAACGTCCTGACTTTC.

The genes are TRBV2 and TRBJ2-5, with 10 nucleotides matching TRBD2. This CDR3 has 14 residues. V lost 4 bases, J lost 5 bases, and 4 bases stayed unmatched. The germline CDR1 and CDR2 sequences are SNHLY and FYNNEI. The CDR3 sequence: CASSGTSGVETQYF. The CDR3 DNA reads TGTGCCAGCAGTGGGACTAGCGGAGTGGAGACCCAGTACTTC.

The chain recombines TRBV7-8 with TRBJ1-1; D call uncertain. This CDR3 is 17 amino acids long. CDR1 SGHVS and CDR2 FQNEAQ come from the germline V gene. V shed 5 bases and J shed 2 bases, with 21 bases lying between them. In DNA form, the CDR3 reads TGTGCCAGCAGCCAAGATTTAGAGACGTACTCAAACACTGAAGCTTTCTTT. As protein: CASSQDLETYSNTEAFF.

This clonotype has only a few counts. The rearrangement uses TRBV7-2 and TRBJ1-1; 10 bases match TRBD1. The junction had 3 bases not matched to a gene; V was cut back by 4 bases and J by 4 bases. The CDR3 spans 14 residues. Germline CDR1 and CDR2: SGHTA and FQGNSA. CDR3 amino acids: CASSSGQGVTEAFF. For the CDR3, the DNA is TGTGCCAGCAGCTCAGGACAGGGGGTCACTGAAGCTTTCTTT.

This clonotype was observed many times. At one boundary the junction diverges from the germline segment, which might be a read error. This chain uses TRBV29-1 with TRBJ2-7; D may be TRBD1 (5 bases). The CDR3 consists of 12 residues. CDR1 is SQVTM, CDR2 ANQGSEA, per germline. CDR3 sequence reads: CSVEVTEYGQYF. CDR3 DNA sequence: TGCAGCGTTGAAGTGACAGAATACGGGCAGTACTTC.

This clonotype was picked up many times. This chain uses TRBV15 with TRBJ2-7; 8 bases are a match to TRBD2. Germline V lookup: CDR1 LNHNV, CDR2 YYDKDF (reference sequence). This CDR3 has 16 residues. V dropped 1 base and J dropped 1; count of bases not matched to a gene: 6. CDR3 sequence: CATSRGGGRRSYEQYF. The CDR3 DNA reads TGTGCCACCAGCAGAGGAGGCGGGAGGAGGTCCTACGAGCAGTACTTC.

This clonotype was observed a few times. The chain is built from TRBV20-1 and TRBJ2-5; TRBD2 might be the D (6 bases). Trimming left V 5 bases short and J 0 bases short, with 22 bases between. CDR1 is DFQATT and CDR2 is SNEGSKA in the germline V gene (reference sequence). The length of the CDR3 is 17 residues. CDR3 sequence reads: CSAGGGFRAQYQETQYF. CDR3 in DNA: TGCAGTGCTGGGGGAGGTTTTAGAGCGCAGTACCAAGAGACCCAGTACTTC.

The chain is built from TRBV20-1 and TRBJ2-7, with 13 bases identical to TRBD2. Trimming took 6 bases from V and 5 from J; bases not matched to a gene: 13. The CDR3 runs to 16 residues. Per the germline V gene, CDR1 is DFQATT and CDR2 is SNEGSKA (reference sequence). CDR3 sequence reads: CSATPGLAGVRDEQYF. The CDR3, as DNA: TGCAGTGCCACGCCTGGACTAGCGGGAGTTCGCGACGAGCAGTACTTC.

The chain combines TRBV25-1 with TRBJ2-2; 8 bases agree with TRBD1. V dropped 5 bases and J dropped 4; count of bases not matched to a gene: 6. The CDR3 is 15 residues long. Germline CDR1 MGHDK, CDR2 SYGVNS. DNA for the CDR3: TGTGCCAGCAGTTTGTCTGACAGGGGCACCGGGGAGCTGTTTTTT. This translates into CASSLSDRGTGELFF.

The chain combines TRBV6-1 with TRBJ2-6, with D uncertain. This CDR3 is built from 17 residues. The V and J ends lost 3 bases and 3 bases respectively, with 15 bases between them. CDR1 and CDR2 from the germline V gene are MNHNS and SASEGT. CDR3 residues: CASSDSWASYGANVLTF. CDR3 DNA: TGTGCCAGCAGTGACAGTTGGGCATCCTATGGGGCCAACGTCCTGACTTTC.

Of note for this clonotype: The conserved phenylalanine or tryptophan is not found at the CDR3 terminus, so this likely reflects a read error. The V gene is TRBV7-9, the J gene TRBJ1-1, with 8 bases identical to TRBD1. V trimming: 5 bases; J trimming: 6 bases; junction bases outside the gene matches: 14. Germline V gives CDR1 SEHNR, CDR2 FQNEAQ (reference sequence). The CDR3 covers 16 residues. The CDR3 protein is CASSQDTTGGRPEAFL. DNA of the CDR3: TGTGCCAGCAGCCAAGACACAACAGGGGGTCGGCCTGAAGCTTTCCTT.

V usage is TRBV25-1 and J usage is TRBJ2-3; 11 bases line up with TRBD2. Trimming removed 6 bases from V and 2 bases from J; junction bases left unmatched: 4. The CDR3 length is 15 residues. CDR1 is MGHDK and CDR2 is SYGVNS in the germline V gene. The CDR3 DNA reads TGTGCCAGCAGCCGTAGCGGGAGGGACACAGATACGCAGTATTTT. Translating gives CASSRSGRDTDTQYF.

This clonotype was seen repeatedly, ten times or more. J is TRBJ1-2 and V is TRBV19; TRBD1 might be the D (6 bases). The CDR3 runs 15 residues. The germline gives CDR1 LNHDA, CDR2 SQIVND (reference sequence). Trimming took 4 bases from V and 4 from J, leaving 16 bases between them. CDR3 nucleotides: TGTGCCAGTAGTAACATCCAGGACAGATTCTATGGCTACACCTTC. It specifies CASSNIQDRFYGYTF.

The chain is built from TRBV9 and TRBJ1-2; D is unclear. V lost 4 bases, J lost 6 bases, and 16 bases lay in between. This CDR3 is 14 amino acids long. The germline gives CDR1 SGDLS, CDR2 YYNGEE. In DNA, the CDR3 is TGTGCCAGCAGCCAAGTATCGGGAAGTGATGGCTACACCTTC. It encodes CASSQVSGSDGYTF. Together with reference TRBV9 and TRBJ1-2, the CDR3 gives the full variable domain: DSGVTQTPKHLITATGQRVTLRCSPRSGDLSVYWYQQSLDQGLQFLIQYYNGEERAKGNILERFSAQQFPDLHSELNLSSLELGDSALYFCASSQVSGSDGYTFGSGTRLTVV.

This clonotype was observed a few times. The chain's CDR3 is CASISFFSGQGNGYTF. The CDR3 nucleotides read TGTGCCAGCATTTCTTTCTTCTCGGGACAGGGGAATGGCTACACCTTC. V is TRBV2 and J is TRBJ1-2; TRBD1 aligns across 10 bases. V shed 7 bases and J 6 bases; nucleotides not matched to a gene: 14. Germline loops: CDR1 SNHLY, CDR2 FYNNEI. This CDR3 contains 16 residues.